This TCR beta chain is from a study of T cells in Graves' hyperthyroidism and ophthalmopathy. Ten or more counts support this clonotype. What it binds is not known. The V and J ends lost 5 bases and 17 bases, in that order; junction bases with no gene match: 16. The CDR3 runs to 14 residues. In germline, CDR1 is MDHEN, CDR2 SYDVKM. Regarding the study as a whole: Ophthalmopathy could be told apart from stable hyperthyroidism with a 13 V-J model.

Amplified TCR beta CDR3 regions derived from RNA transcripts. A set of HTBI primers served as the primers for a first-round RT-PCR of the TCR CDR3. TCRdb re-derived calls from the multiplex PCR reads in MiXCR, one entry per CDR3 protein. The sample holds 540,000 or so distinct CDR3 sequences, more than 45% seen once. Sequencing input: peripheral blood or thyroid tissue (not recorded which). This sequence joins TRBV28 and TRBJ1-4, with TRBD1 matching 8 bases. This clonotype was obtained from an adult woman with Graves' disease, either hyperthyroidism or ophthalmopathy (not recorded which). The CDR3 is CASSPRDRPTVVFF. CDR3 sequence (DNA): TGTGCCAGCAGTCCACGGGACAGGCCCACGGTAGTTTTTTTT.